This TCR beta chain derives from a study of blood T cell repertoires in COVID-19 (dated by TCRdb to about 2020). Concerning the study at large: Samples covering the acute and convalescent phases of COVID-19 were provided by collaborators in the United States, Italy and Spain. Samples were obtained from the ongoing ImmuneRACE study (first 160 participants) and from over 1,000 subjects provided by 6 global collaborators. The sample metadata nearly always contained a de-identified subject ID, COVID-19 status, age in years and sex. Where HLA class I and class II types were available, the types were taken from metadata supplied by the sample provider, not from assay-based typing. Deeply sampled blood TCRbeta repertoires from subjects exposed to, actively infected with, or recovered from COVID-19 were included in the dataset. The repertoires were released in a freely available public database meant as a resource for research on the immune response to SARS-CoV-2. The prospective study material was composed of cDNA or gDNA derived from T cells, B-cell-depleted T cells, or PBMCs. The full study reports these points: How much clinical and demographic metadata was included differed by source and by participant, and the metadata was provided uncurated.

Turning to this clone: Its antigen is still unknown. No base qualities exist here, and no much larger clone lies one base off it.

The germline V gene provides CDR1 KGHSH and CDR2 LQKENI. V is cut back by 3 bases and J by 0 bases, with 8 bases in the junction unmatched. The CDR3 numbers 17 residues from cysteine through phenylalanine. The entry retains the CDR3 DNA only, 51 bases that are in frame from base 1. A second Seattle source provided samples from volunteer blood donors who had recovered from COVID-19. Each collaborating institution followed its own protocols to collect whole blood in K2EDTA tubes. For TCRbeta analysis, collaborators shipped samples in one of three forms: frozen whole blood, isolated PBMCs, or DNA extracted from either of those sample types. TCRbeta CDR3 regions were amplified from genomic DNA using the immunoSEQ Assay, a bias-controlled multiplex PCR. Under the source paper's analysis protocol: Nucleated cell counts per sample were estimated from amplification of reference gene primers within the assay. Sequence reads were collapsed and filtered to measure the absolute abundance of every unique TCRbeta CDR3 rearrangement. For each sample, productive Simpson clonality was calculated as the square root of Simpson's diversity index over productive rearrangements. Held by TCRdb, this immuneACCESS table contains in-frame sequences only and omits some clones. Under half of the omission traces to an unresolved V gene where checked; the cause of the rest is unknown. The V and J calls and clone size come from that table; D and trimming were worked out from the DNA. For this sample there are around 320,000 clones; more than 70% appear just once. Over 6% of the sample belongs to the ten largest clones.

The receptor was isolated from a woman aged 25-40 years who had recovered from COVID-19. The specimen sequenced was peripheral blood. The rearrangement joined TRBV18 to TRBJ1-5, with 7 central nucleotides matching TRBD1. The CDR3 region reads CASSPPGTAYSNQPQHF. Here is the DNA: TGTGCCAGCTCACCCCCCGGGACAGCCTATAGCAATCAGCCCCAGCATTTT.